This is a list of T cell receptor beta chains from one sample in a study of breast tumors, draining lymph nodes, adjacent tissues. TCRdb used MiXCR to reprocess the multiplex PCR reads, holding one entry per CDR3 protein. The data show around 230,000 distinct CDR3 sequences, with under 35% seen just once and 3.6% held by the top ten. The sample comprised axillary lymph node tissue. The origin of the receptors is a female donor with breast cancer. Some clones in this sample may be carry-over from other donors' samples. CDR3s include the opening cysteine and the closing phenylalanine or tryptophan. The D gene is left open where the match is weak. A row's size may be missing; if present it is once, few, many or a size class.

j_gene: TRBJ2-2
v_gene: TRBV20-1
d_gene: TRBD2
abundance: many
CDR3aa: CSARGAGANTGELFF
CDR3nt: TGCAGTGCTAGAGGGGCGGGAGCGAACACCGGGGAGCTGTTTTTT

j_gene: TRBJ1-2
v_gene: TRBV19
d_gene: NA
abundance: NA
CDR3aa: CASSRTSGNTF
CDR3nt: TGTGCCAGTAGTCGGACTAGCGGAAACACCTTC

j_gene: TRBJ1-1
v_gene: TRBV19
d_gene: NA
abundance: NA
CDR3aa: CASSAGTGGAFF
CDR3nt: TGTGCCAGTAGTGCCGGGACGGGGGGAGCTTTCTTT

j_gene: TRBJ2-5
v_gene: TRBV20-1
d_gene: TRBD1
abundance: many
CDR3aa: CSASRQGGQETQYF
CDR3nt: TGCAGTGCTAGTCGACAGGGGGGCCAAGAGACCCAGTACTTC

j_gene: TRBJ1-4
v_gene: TRBV7-9
d_gene: NA
abundance: many
CDR3aa: CASSLWDSEEKLFF
CDR3nt: TGTGCCAGCAGCTTATGGGATTCCGAGGAAAAACTGTTTTTT

j_gene: TRBJ1-5
v_gene: TRBV6-2/TRBV6-3
d_gene: NA
abundance: NA
CDR3aa: CASSLGGLGILSNQPQHF
CDR3nt: TGTGCCAGCAGCCTCGGGGGGTTGGGAATCCTTAGCAATCAGCCCCAGCATTTT

j_gene: TRBJ2-5
v_gene: TRBV7-6
d_gene: TRBD2
abundance: NA
CDR3aa: CASSLGALRGGAETQYF
CDR3nt: TGTGCCAGCAGCTTAGGCGCTCTACGCGGGGGTGCTGAGACCCAGTACTTC

j_gene: TRBJ2-5
v_gene: TRBV11-2
d_gene: NA
abundance: NA
CDR3aa: CASSQDGTPRETQYF
CDR3nt: TGCGCCAGCAGCCAAGATGGGACCCCCAGGGAGACCCAGTACTTC

j_gene: TRBJ1-5
v_gene: TRBV9
d_gene: NA
abundance: NA
CDR3aa: CASSVPGGPQHF
CDR3nt: TGTGCCAGCAGCGTGCCGGGTGGGCCCCAGCATTTT

j_gene: TRBJ1-2
v_gene: TRBV6-1
d_gene: TRBD1
abundance: many
CDR3aa: CAGWTGSYGYTF
CDR3nt: TGTGCCGGGTGGACAGGGTCCTATGGCTACACCTTC

j_gene: TRBJ2-2
v_gene: TRBV2
d_gene: TRBD1
abundance: many
CDR3aa: CASQGQSNTGELFF
CDR3nt: TGTGCCAGCCAGGGACAGTCGAACACCGGGGAGCTGTTTTTT

j_gene: TRBJ2-4
v_gene: TRBV6-1
d_gene: NA
abundance: few
CDR3aa: CASSPRGTIAKNIQYF
CDR3nt: TGTGCCAGCAGTCCGAGAGGGACGATAGCCAAAAACATTCAGTACTTC

j_gene: TRBJ1-3
v_gene: TRBV5-1
d_gene: NA
abundance: many
CDR3aa: CASRSLTSGNTIYF
CDR3nt: TGCGCCAGCAGATCACTGACCTCTGGAAACACCATATATTTT

j_gene: TRBJ2-7
v_gene: TRBV5-6
d_gene: TRBD2
abundance: many
CDR3aa: CASSVLAGGTYEQYF
CDR3nt: TGTGCCAGCAGCGTCCTAGCGGGGGGTACCTACGAGCAGTACTTC

j_gene: TRBJ2-1
v_gene: TRBV7-9
d_gene: NA
abundance: NA
CDR3aa: CASSFSPGLANEQFF
CDR3nt: TGTGCCAGCAGCTTCAGCCCGGGACTGGCAAATGAGCAGTTCTTC

j_gene: TRBJ1-2
v_gene: TRBV6-4
d_gene: TRBD1
abundance: NA
CDR3aa: CARRLGQGHGYTF
CDR3nt: TGTGCCAGAAGACTAGGACAGGGCCATGGCTACACCTTC

j_gene: TRBJ2-7
v_gene: TRBV9
d_gene: TRBD2
abundance: many
CDR3aa: CASSISGSSYEQYF
CDR3nt: TGTGCCAGCAGCATTAGCGGGAGCTCCTACGAGCAGTACTTC

j_gene: TRBJ2-2
v_gene: TRBV5-1
d_gene: NA
abundance: few
CDR3aa: CASSSDRAGDLFF
CDR3nt: TGCGCCAGCAGCTCCGACAGAGCCGGGGACCTGTTTTTT

j_gene: TRBJ1-1
v_gene: TRBV25-1
d_gene: NA
abundance: few
CDR3aa: CASNSGPRAFF
CDR3nt: TGTGCCAGCAATTCAGGGCCGCGGGCTTTCTTT

j_gene: TRBJ2-6
v_gene: TRBV7-9
d_gene: TRBD1
abundance: NA
CDR3aa: CASSLGQGAGANVLTF
CDR3nt: TGTGCCAGCAGCTTAGGACAGGGGGCTGGGGCCAACGTCCTGACTTTC

j_gene: TRBJ2-3
v_gene: TRBV12-3/TRBV12-4
d_gene: TRBD2
abundance: NA
CDR3aa: CASSLRDPSGGLADTQYF
CDR3nt: TGTGCCAGCAGTTTAAGGGACCCTAGCGGGGGGCTCGCAGATACGCAGTATTTT

j_gene: TRBJ2-1
v_gene: TRBV9
d_gene: NA
abundance: many
CDR3aa: CASSVGSSYNEQFF
CDR3nt: TGTGCCAGCAGCGTCGGTAGCTCCTACAATGAGCAGTTCTTC

j_gene: TRBJ1-1
v_gene: TRBV2
d_gene: NA
abundance: NA
CDR3aa: CAGSEVNMNTEAFF
CDR3nt: TGTGCCGGCAGTGAAGTCAACATGAACACTGAAGCTTTCTTT

j_gene: TRBJ2-7
v_gene: TRBV20-1
d_gene: TRBD2
abundance: NA
CDR3aa: CSALLAGGWEQYF
CDR3nt: TGCAGTGCGCTACTAGCGGGAGGGTGGGAGCAGTACTTC

j_gene: TRBJ2-2
v_gene: TRBV10-1
d_gene: NA
abundance: many
CDR3aa: CASSANTGELFF
CDR3nt: TGTGCCAGCAGCGCCAACACCGGGGAGCTGTTTTTT

j_gene: TRBJ2-7
v_gene: TRBV28
d_gene: TRBD2
abundance: NA
CDR3aa: CASSPFAGGSYEQYF
CDR3nt: TGTGCCAGCAGTCCCTTTGCGGGAGGGTCCTACGAGCAGTACTTC

j_gene: TRBJ2-1
v_gene: TRBV12-3/TRBV12-4
d_gene: TRBD1
abundance: NA
CDR3aa: CASSYVYDRGRRNAPGRNNEQFF
CDR3nt: TGTGCCAGCAGCTACGTCTACGACAGGGGGCGGCGAAATGCCCCGGGGCGAAACAATGAGCAGTTCTTC

j_gene: TRBJ1-3
v_gene: TRBV19
d_gene: TRBD1
abundance: many
CDR3aa: CASTRGSGGTIYF
CDR3nt: TGTGCCAGTACCAGGGGGTCGGGGGGCACCATATATTTT

j_gene: TRBJ2-7
v_gene: TRBV14
d_gene: NA
abundance: many
CDR3aa: CASSQELGYEQYF
CDR3nt: TGTGCCAGCAGCCAAGAGCTGGGCTACGAGCAGTACTTC

j_gene: TRBJ2-1
v_gene: TRBV5-1
d_gene: TRBD2
abundance: many
CDR3aa: CASTKGLAGSSYNEQFF
CDR3nt: TGCGCCAGCACCAAAGGACTAGCGGGTTCCTCCTACAATGAGCAGTTCTTC

j_gene: TRBJ1-5
v_gene: TRBV20-1
d_gene: TRBD1
abundance: many
CDR3aa: CSAAIHRGQGNQPQHF
CDR3nt: TGCAGTGCTGCCATTCATCGGGGACAGGGGAATCAGCCCCAGCATTTT

j_gene: TRBJ2-5
v_gene: TRBV5-6
d_gene: NA
abundance: many
CDR3aa: CASSLRSPGAETQYF
CDR3nt: TGTGCCAGCAGCTTGCGGTCACCAGGGGCGGAGACCCAGTACTTC

j_gene: TRBJ1-2
v_gene: TRBV7-2
d_gene: NA
abundance: NA
CDR3aa: CASSLGHFRDAGGYTF
CDR3nt: TGTGCCAGCAGCTTAGGCCACTTCAGGGACGCAGGGGGCTACACCTTC

j_gene: TRBJ2-5
v_gene: TRBV7-9
d_gene: TRBD1
abundance: NA
CDR3aa: CASSPQPGQGNQETQYF
CDR3nt: TGTGCCAGCAGCCCCCAACCGGGACAGGGGAACCAAGAGACCCAGTACTTC

j_gene: TRBJ1-5
v_gene: TRBV6-5
d_gene: NA
abundance: many
CDR3aa: CASRAEISAQPQHF
CDR3nt: TGTGCCAGCAGGGCTGAAATAAGCGCTCAGCCCCAGCATTTT

j_gene: TRBJ2-1
v_gene: TRBV20-1
d_gene: TRBD2
abundance: many
CDR3aa: CSATSFSSGTYNEQFF
CDR3nt: TGCAGTGCTACCTCATTCTCTAGCGGGACCTACAATGAGCAGTTCTTC

j_gene: TRBJ2-5
v_gene: TRBV20-1
d_gene: TRBD2
abundance: NA
CDR3aa: CSARDNSGGETQYF
CDR3nt: TGCAGTGCTAGAGATAATAGCGGGGGGGAGACCCAGTACTTC